This TCR beta chain was recorded in a study of blood T cell repertoires in COVID-19. On the study more broadly: From the United States, Italy and Spain came samples of acute and convalescent COVID-19. PBMCs, B-cell-depleted T cells, or T cells were the source of the cDNA or gDNA that made up the material.

This clone has a handful of counts. Under the authors' procedure: Amplifying reference gene primers gave estimates of nucleated cell counts. Sequenced by immunoSEQ multiplex PCR; TCRdb stores in-frame clones only, minus some. V, J and clone size are those of that table, while D and trimming were read from the DNA. The sample includes some 520,000 clones, roughly 89% seen only once; the top ten take around 0.9%. With V trimmed by 3 bases and J by 2 bases, 4 bases remained unmatched. Germline CDR1 is LNHDA and CDR2 is SQIVND (reference sequence). This CDR3 has 15 residues. The Seattle site enrolled patients during active infection and followed them longitudinally.

Sequencing was done on a sample of peripheral blood. This sequence was found in a man younger than 30 with COVID-19, enrolled during active disease. This chain uses TRBV19 with TRBJ2-3; 8 bases line up with TRBD2. CDR3 DNA sequence: TGTGCCAGTAGTATTCCGGGAGGGATCACAGATACGCAGTATTTT. This codes for CASSIPGGITDTQYF.